The sample holds a few counts of the clone carrying this TCR beta chain. The antigen remains undetermined. Both iRepertoire HTBI primers and Arm-PCR of CDR3 regions were used to build the TCR beta libraries. TCRdb processed the multiplex PCR reads anew with MiXCR; each CDR3 protein has one entry. The repertoire includes 650,000 to 700,000 distinct CDR3 sequences, about 32% of them detected once, and roughly 41% sits in the top ten. There are 15 residues in the CDR3. The junction had 3 bases not matched to a gene; V was cut back by 4 bases and J by 3 bases. Germline V gene data show CDR1 as ENHRY and CDR2 as SYGVKD. The sample comes from a study of regulatory T cells in long-lasting Graves disease. Time point indicated: persistent/refractory GD, antithyroid drugs over 5 years with positive TRAb. RNA isolated from PBMCs was used to make the TCR library. Study findings and constraints: Persistent disease preferred TRBV28, TRBJ1-2 and TRBJ2-5. Accuracy might have suffered from few samples. Not thyroid tissue but only peripheral blood was studied.

Sequences were derived from peripheral blood mononuclear cells (PBMCs), sampled when the disease was refractory, from a patient treated with antithyroid drugs. The rearrangement uses TRBV10-3 and TRBJ1-5, with 10 bases lining up with TRBD1. The clonotype was recovered from a female donor with Graves disease. The CDR3 loop reads CAISAGTGDNQPQHF. For the CDR3, the DNA is TGTGCCATCAGTGCCGGGACAGGGGACAATCAGCCCCAGCATTTT.